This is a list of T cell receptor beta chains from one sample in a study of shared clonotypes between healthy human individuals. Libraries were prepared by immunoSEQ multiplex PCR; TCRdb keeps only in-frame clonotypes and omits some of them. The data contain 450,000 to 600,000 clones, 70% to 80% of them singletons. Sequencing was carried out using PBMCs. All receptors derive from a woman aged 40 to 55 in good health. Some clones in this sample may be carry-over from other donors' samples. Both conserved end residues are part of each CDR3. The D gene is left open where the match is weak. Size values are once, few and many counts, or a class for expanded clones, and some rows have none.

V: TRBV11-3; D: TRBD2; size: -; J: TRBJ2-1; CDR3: CASSQGTSRDNEQFF; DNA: TGTGCCAGCAGCCAGGGGACTAGCAGGGACAATGAGCAGTTCTTC
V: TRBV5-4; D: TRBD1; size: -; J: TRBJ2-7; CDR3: CASSLGDRKSYEQYF; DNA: TGTGCCAGCAGCTTGGGGGACAGGAAGTCCTACGAGCAGTACTTC
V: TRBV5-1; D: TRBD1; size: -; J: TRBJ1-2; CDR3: CASSLREGADGYTF; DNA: TGCGCCAGCAGCTTGAGGGAGGGGGCAGATGGCTACACCTTC
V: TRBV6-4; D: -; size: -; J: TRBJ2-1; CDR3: CASSDSDYNEQFF; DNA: TGTGCCAGCAGTGACTCAGACTACAATGAGCAGTTCTTC
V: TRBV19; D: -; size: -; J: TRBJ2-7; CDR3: CASSSSMQSYEQYF; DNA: TGTGCCAGTAGTAGTTCTATGCAGTCCTACGAGCAGTACTTC
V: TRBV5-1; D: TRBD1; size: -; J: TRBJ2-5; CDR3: CASSWTGTGSGETQYF; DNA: TGCGCCAGCAGCTGGACAGGGACAGGGTCCGGCGAGACCCAGTACTTC
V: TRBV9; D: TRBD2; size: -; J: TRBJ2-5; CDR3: CASSVSGTSGETQYF; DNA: TGTGCCAGCAGCGTATCGGGGACTAGCGGTGAGACCCAGTACTTC
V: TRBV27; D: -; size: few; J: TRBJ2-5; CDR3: CASRLAQETQYF; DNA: TGTGCCAGCAGACTAGCCCAAGAGACCCAGTACTTC
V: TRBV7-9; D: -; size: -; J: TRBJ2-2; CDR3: CASGGELFF; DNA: TGTGCCAGCGGTGGGGAGCTGTTTTTT
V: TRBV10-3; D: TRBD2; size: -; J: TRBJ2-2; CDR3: CAISESLGRGGKNTGELFF; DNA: TGTGCCATCAGTGAGTCTCTTGGCCGGGGGGGGAAGAACACCGGGGAGCTGTTTTTT
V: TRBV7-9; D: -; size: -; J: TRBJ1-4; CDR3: CASSPGEGARKLFF; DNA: TGTGCCAGCAGCCCAGGGGAGGGTGCGAGAAAACTGTTTTTT
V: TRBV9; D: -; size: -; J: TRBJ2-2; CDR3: CASSVDVAPNTGELFF; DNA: TGTGCCAGCAGCGTAGACGTAGCCCCGAACACCGGGGAGCTGTTTTTT
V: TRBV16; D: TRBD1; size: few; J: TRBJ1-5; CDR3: CASSQLGQGSNQPQHF; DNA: TGTGCCAGCAGCCAACTGGGACAGGGAAGCAATCAGCCCCAGCATTTT